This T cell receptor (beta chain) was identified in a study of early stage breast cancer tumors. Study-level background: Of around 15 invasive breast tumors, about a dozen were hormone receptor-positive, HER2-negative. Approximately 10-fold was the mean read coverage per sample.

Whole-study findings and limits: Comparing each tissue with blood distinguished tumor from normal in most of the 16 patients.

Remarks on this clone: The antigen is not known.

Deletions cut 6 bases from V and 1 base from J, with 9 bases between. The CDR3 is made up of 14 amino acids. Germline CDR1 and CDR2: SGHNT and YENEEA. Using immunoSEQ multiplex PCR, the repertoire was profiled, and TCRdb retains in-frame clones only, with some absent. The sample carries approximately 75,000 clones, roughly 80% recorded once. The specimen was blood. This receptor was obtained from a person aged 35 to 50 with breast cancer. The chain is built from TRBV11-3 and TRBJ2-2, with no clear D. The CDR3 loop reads CASSPRQNTGELFF. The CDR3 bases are TGTGCCAGCAGTCCCCGACAGAACACCGGGGAGCTGTTTTTT. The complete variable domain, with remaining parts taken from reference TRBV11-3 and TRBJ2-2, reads EAGVVQSPRYKIIEKKQPVAFWCNPISGHNTLYWYLQNLGQGPELLIRYENEEAVDDSQLPKDRFSAERLKGVDSTLKIQPAELGDSAVYLCASSPRQNTGELFFGEGSRLTVL.